This T cell receptor (beta chain) stems from a study of cytomegalovirus exposure and HLA in healthy donors. PCR amplification relied on 60 Vbeta primers (plus 13 Jbeta primers). Sequenced by immunoSEQ multiplex PCR; TCRdb stores in-frame clones only, minus some. Here the sample spans some 140,000 clones, 80% being singletons. V was pared by 5 bases and J by 4 bases, with 8 bases between. The CDR3 covers 13 residues. Germline CDR1 reads WNHNN; CDR2 reads SYGVQD (reference sequence). The specimen was PBMCs. The origin of this receptor is a young man in good health and CMV-seropositive. The V gene is TRBV10-1, the J gene TRBJ2-2; D is unclear. DNA for the CDR3: TGCGCCAGCAGTTTTAGCCCCACCGGGGAGCTGTTTTTT. Its translation: CASSFSPTGELFF.